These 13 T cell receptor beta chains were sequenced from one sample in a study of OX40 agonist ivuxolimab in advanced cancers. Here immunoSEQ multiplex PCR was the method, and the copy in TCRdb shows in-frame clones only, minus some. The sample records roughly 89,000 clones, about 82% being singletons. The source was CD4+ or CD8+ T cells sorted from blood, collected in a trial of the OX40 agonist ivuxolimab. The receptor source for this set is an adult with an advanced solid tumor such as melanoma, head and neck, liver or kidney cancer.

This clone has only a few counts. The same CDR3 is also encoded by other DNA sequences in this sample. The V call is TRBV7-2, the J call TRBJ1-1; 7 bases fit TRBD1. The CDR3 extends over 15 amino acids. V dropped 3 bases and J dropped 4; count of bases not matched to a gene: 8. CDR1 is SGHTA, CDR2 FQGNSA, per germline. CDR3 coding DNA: TGTGCCAGCAGCTTGGGGCCACAGGGGACCACTGAAGCTTTCTTT. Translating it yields CASSLGPQGTTEAFF.

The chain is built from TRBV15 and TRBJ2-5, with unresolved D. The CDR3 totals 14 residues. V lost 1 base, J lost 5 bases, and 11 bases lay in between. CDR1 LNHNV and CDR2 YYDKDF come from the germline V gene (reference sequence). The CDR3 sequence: CATSRAGPSETQYF. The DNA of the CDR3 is TGTGCCACCAGCAGAGCTGGTCCCTCGGAGACCCAGTACTTC.

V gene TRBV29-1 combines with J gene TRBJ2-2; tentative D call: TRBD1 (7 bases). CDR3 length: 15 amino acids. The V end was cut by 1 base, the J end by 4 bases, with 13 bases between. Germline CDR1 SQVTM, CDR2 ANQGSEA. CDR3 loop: CSVEGQGLGTGELFF. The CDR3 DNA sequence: TGCAGCGTTGAAGGACAGGGACTGGGCACCGGGGAGCTGTTTTTT.

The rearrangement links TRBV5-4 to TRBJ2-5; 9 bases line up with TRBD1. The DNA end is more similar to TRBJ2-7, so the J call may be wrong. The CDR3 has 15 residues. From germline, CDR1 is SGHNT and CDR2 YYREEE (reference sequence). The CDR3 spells CASSSRDRASYEQYF. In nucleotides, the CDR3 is TGTGCCAGCAGCTCCCGGGACAGGGCCTCCTACGAGCAGTACTTC.

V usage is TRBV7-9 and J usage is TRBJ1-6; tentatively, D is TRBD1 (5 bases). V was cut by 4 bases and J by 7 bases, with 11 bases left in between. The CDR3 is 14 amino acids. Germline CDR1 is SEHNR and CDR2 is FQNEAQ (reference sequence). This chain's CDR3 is CASSSPQANSPLHF. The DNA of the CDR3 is TGTGCCAGCAGCTCTCCACAGGCAAATTCACCCCTCCACTTT.

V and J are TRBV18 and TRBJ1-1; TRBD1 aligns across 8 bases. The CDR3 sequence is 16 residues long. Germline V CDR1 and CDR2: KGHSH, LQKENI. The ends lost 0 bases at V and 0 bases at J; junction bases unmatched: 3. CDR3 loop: CASSPPGTGLNTEAFF. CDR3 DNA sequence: TGTGCCAGCTCACCACCGGGGACAGGACTGAACACTGAAGCTTTCTTT.

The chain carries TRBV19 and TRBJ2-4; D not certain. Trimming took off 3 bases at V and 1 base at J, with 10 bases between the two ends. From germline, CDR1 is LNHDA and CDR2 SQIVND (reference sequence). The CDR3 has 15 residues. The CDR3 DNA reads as TGTGCCAGTAGTATGAGGAGCCCGGCCAAAAACATTCAGTACTTC. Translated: CASSMRSPAKNIQYF.

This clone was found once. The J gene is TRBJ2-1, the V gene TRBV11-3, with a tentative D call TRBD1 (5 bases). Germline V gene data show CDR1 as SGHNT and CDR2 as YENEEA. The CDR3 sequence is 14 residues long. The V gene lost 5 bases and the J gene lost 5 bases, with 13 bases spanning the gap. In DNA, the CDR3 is TGTGCCAGCAGCAACAGGCTTGGGGACAATGAGCAGTTCTTC. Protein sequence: CASSNRLGDNEQFF.

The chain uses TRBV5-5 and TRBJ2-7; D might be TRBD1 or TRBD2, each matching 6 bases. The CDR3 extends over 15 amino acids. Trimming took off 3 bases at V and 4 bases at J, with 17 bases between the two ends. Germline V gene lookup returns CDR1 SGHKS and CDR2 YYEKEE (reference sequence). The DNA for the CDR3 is TGTGCCAGCAGCTGGAGGGGAGAGGGGGTATACGAGCAGTACTTC. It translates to CASSWRGEGVYEQYF.

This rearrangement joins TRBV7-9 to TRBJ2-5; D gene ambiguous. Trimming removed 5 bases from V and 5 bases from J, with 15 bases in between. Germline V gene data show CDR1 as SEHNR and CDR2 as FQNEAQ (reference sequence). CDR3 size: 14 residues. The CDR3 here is CASSPPGLGETQYF. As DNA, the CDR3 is TGTGCCAGCAGCCCACCGGGTCTGGGGGAGACCCAGTACTTC.

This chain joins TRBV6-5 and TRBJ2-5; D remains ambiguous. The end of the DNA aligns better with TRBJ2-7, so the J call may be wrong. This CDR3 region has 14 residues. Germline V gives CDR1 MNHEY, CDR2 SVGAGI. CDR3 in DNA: TGTGCCAGCAGTTTAGGGCAGAATTCCTACGAGCAGTACTTC. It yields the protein CASSLGQNSYEQYF.

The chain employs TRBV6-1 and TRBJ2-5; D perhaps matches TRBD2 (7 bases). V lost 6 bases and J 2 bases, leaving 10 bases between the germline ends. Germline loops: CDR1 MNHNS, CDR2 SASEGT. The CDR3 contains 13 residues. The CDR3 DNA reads TGTGCCAGCAGGGAGGGGGGGCAAGAGACCCAGTACTTC. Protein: CASREGGQETQYF.

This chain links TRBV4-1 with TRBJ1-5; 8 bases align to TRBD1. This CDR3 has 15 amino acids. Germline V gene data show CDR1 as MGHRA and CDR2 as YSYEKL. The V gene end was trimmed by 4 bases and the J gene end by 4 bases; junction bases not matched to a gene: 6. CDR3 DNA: TGCGCCAGCAGCCCCGGACAGGGAGAAAATCAGCCCCAGCATTTT. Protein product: CASSPGQGENQPQHF.